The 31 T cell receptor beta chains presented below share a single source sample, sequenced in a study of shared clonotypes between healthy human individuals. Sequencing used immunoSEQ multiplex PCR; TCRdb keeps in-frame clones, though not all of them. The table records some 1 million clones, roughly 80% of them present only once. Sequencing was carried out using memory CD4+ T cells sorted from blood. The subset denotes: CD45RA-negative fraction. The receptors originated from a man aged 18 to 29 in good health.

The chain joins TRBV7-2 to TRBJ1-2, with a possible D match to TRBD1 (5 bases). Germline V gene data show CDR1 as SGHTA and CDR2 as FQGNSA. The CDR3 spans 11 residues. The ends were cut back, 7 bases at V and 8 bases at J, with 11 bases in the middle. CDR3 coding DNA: TGTGCCAGCAATCGAGGGGACGGCTACACCTTC. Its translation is CASNRGDGYTF.

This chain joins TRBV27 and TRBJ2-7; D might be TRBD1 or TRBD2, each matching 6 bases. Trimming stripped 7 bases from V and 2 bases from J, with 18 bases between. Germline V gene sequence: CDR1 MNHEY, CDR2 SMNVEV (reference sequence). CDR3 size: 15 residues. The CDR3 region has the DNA TGTGCCAGCACCCTAGGGGGGAGCGGCCCCTACGAGCAGTACTTC. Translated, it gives CASTLGGSGPYEQYF.

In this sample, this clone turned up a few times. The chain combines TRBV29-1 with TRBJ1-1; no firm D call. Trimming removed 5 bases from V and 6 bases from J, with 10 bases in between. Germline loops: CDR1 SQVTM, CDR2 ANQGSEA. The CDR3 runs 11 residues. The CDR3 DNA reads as TGCAGCGTTTTAATAACAGCTGAAGCTTTCTTT. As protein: CSVLITAEAFF.

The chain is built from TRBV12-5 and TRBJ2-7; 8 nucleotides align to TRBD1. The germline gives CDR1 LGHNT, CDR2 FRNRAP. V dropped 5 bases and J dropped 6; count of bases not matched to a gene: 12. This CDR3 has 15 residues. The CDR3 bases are TGTGCTAGTGGTCCCGGACAGGGACCTCTACGCGAGCAGTACTTC. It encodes CASGPGQGPLREQYF. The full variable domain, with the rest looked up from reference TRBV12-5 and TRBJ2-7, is DARVTQTPRHKVTEMGQEVTMRCQPILGHNTVFWYRQTMMQGLELLAYFRNRAPLDDSGMPKDRFSAEMPDATLATLKIQPSEPRDSAVYFCASGPGQGPLREQYFGPGTRLTVT.

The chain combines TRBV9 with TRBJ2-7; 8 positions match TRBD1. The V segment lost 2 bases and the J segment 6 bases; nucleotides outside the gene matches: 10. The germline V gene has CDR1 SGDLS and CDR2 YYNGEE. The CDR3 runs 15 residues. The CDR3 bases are TGTGCCAGCAGCGTTAGCCCGGACAGGGAAACCGAGCAGTACTTC. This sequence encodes CASSVSPDRETEQYF.

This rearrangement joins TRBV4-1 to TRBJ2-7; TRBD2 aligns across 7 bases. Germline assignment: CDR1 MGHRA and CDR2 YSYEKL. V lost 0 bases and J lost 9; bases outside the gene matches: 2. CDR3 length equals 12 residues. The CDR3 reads CASSQDWGGQYF. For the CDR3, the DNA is TGCGCCAGCAGCCAAGATTGGGGGGGGCAGTACTTC.

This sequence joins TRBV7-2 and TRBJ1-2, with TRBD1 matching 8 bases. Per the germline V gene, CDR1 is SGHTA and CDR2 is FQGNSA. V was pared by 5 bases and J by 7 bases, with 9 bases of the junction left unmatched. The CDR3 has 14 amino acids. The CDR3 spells CASSPTDRAVGYTF. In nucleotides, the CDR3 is TGTGCCAGCAGCCCGACGGACAGGGCAGTTGGCTACACCTTC.

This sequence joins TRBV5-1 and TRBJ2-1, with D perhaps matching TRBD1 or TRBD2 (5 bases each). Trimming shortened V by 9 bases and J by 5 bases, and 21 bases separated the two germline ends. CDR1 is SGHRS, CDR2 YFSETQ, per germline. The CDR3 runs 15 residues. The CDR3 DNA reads TGCGCCACCCACGGGACCCAGCGTGTAGACAATGAGCAGTTCTTC. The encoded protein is CATHGTQRVDNEQFF.

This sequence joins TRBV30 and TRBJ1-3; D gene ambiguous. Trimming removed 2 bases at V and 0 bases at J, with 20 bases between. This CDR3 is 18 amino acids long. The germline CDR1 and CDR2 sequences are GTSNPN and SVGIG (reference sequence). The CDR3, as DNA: TGTGCCTGGAGTCAATGGCTCAGCCCAAAAGCCTCTGGAAACACCATATATTTT. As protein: CAWSQWLSPKASGNTIYF.

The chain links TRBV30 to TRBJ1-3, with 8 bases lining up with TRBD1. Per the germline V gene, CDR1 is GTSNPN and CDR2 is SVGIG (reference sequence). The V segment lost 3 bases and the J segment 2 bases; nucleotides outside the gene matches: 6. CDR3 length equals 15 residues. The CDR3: CAWRSWTGPGNTIYF. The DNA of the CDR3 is TGTGCCTGGAGGTCTTGGACAGGGCCTGGAAACACCATATATTTT. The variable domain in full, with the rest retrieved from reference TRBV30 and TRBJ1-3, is SQTIHQWPATLVQPVGSPLSLECTVEGTSNPNLYWYRQAAGRGLQLLFYSVGIGQISSEVPQNLSASRPQDRQFILSSKKLLLSDSGFYLCAWRSWTGPGNTIYFGEGSWLTVV.

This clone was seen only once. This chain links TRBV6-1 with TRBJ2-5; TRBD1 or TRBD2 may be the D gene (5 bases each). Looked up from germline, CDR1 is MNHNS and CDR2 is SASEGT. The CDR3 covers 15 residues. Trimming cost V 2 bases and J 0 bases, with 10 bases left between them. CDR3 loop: CASSEQGVYQETQYF. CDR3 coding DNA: TGTGCCAGCAGTGAACAGGGAGTGTACCAAGAGACCCAGTACTTC.

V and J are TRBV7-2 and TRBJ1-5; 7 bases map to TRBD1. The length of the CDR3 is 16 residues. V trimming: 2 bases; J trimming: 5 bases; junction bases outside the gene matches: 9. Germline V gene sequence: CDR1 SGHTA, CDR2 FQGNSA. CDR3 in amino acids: CASSLPRGGRYQPQHF. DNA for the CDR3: TGTGCCAGCAGCTTACCCAGGGGGGGGAGATATCAGCCCCAGCATTTT.

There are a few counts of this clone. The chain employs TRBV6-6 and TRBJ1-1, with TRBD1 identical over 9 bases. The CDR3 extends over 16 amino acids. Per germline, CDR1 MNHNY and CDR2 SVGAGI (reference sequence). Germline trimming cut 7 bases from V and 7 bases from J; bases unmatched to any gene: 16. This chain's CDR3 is CASIRPPGQGLFEAFF. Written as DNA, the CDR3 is TGTGCCAGCATCCGCCCTCCGGGACAGGGCCTATTTGAAGCTTTCTTT.

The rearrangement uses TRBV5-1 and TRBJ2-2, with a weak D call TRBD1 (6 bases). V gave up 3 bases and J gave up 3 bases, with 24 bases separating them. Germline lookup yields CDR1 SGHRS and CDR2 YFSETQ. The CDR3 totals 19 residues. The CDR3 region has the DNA TGCGCCAGCAGCTCGGAAGGGACACTTACCAATAGGGACACCGGGGAGCTGTTTTTT. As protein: CASSSEGTLTNRDTGELFF.

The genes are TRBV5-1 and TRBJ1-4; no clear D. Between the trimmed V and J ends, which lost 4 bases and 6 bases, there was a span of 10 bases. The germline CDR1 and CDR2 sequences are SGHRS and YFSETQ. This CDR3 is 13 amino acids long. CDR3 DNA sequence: TGCGCCAGCAGCCCATACCCGGATGAAAAACTGTTTTTT. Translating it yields CASSPYPDEKLFF. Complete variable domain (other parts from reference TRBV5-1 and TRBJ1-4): KAGVTQTPRYLIKTRGQQVTLSCSPISGHRSVSWYQQTPGQGLQFLFEYFSETQRNKGNFPGRFSGRQFSNSRSEMNVSTLELGDSALYLCASSPYPDEKLFFGSGTQLSVL.

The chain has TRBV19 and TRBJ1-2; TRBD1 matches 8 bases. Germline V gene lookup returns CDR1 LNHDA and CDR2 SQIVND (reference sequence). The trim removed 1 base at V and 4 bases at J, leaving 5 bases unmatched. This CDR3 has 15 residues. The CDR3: CASSIGPTGAYGYTF. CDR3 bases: TGTGCCAGTAGTATAGGCCCGACAGGGGCCTATGGCTACACCTTC. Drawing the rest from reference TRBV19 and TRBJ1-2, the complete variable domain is DGGITQSPKYLFRKEGQNVTLSCEQNLNHDAMYWYRQDPGQGLRLIYYSQIVNDFQKGDIAEGYSVSREKKESFPLTVTSAQKNPTAFYLCASSIGPTGAYGYTFGSGTRLTVV.

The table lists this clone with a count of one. The CDR3 spells CASSQRTGSYGYTF. CDR3 nucleotide sequence: TGTGCCAGCAGCCAAAGGACAGGGTCCTATGGCTACACCTTC. The rearrangement uses TRBV14 and TRBJ1-2; 8 bases are shared with TRBD1. CDR3 length: 14 residues. Germline CDR1 SGHDN, CDR2 FVKESK. The V and J ends lost 2 bases and 4 bases, in that order; junction bases with no gene match: 3. The full variable domain, rest sourced from reference TRBV14 and TRBJ1-2, is EAGVTQFPSHSVIEKGQTVTLRCDPISGHDNLYWYRRVMGKEIKFLLHFVKESKQDESGMPNNRFLAERTGGTYSTLKVQPAELEDSGVYFCASSQRTGSYGYTFGSGTRLTVV.

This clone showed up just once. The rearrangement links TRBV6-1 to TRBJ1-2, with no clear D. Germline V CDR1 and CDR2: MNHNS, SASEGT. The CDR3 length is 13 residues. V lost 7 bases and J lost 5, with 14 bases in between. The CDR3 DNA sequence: TGTGCCAGCACATCCTTGTCAAAATATGGCTACACCTTC. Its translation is CASTSLSKYGYTF.

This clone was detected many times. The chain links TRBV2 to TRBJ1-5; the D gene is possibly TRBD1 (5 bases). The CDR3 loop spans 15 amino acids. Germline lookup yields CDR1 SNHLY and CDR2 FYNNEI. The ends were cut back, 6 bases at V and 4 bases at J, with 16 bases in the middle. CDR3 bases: TGTGCCAGCAGGGAGTCGGACACGGGGAATCAGCCCCAGCATTTT. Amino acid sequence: CASRESDTGNQPQHF.

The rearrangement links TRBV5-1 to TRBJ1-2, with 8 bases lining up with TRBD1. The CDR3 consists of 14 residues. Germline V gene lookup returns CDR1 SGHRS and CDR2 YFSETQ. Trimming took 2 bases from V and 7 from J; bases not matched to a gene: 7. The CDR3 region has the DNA TGCGCCAGCAGCTTTCAGGACAGGGCCTTTGGCTACACCTTC. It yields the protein CASSFQDRAFGYTF.

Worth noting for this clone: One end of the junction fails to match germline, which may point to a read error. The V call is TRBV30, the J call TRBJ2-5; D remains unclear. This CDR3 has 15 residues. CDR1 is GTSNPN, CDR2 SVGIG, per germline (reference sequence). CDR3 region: CAWNVGTTIKETQYF. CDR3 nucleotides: TGTGCGTGGAACGTCGGAACCACCATTAAAGAGACCCAGTACTTC.

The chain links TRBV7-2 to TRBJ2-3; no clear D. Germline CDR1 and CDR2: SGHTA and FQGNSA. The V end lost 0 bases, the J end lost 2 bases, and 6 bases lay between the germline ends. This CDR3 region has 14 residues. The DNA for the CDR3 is TGTGCCAGCAGCTTAGCGAAGCCCACAGATACGCAGTATTTT. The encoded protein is CASSLAKPTDTQYF.

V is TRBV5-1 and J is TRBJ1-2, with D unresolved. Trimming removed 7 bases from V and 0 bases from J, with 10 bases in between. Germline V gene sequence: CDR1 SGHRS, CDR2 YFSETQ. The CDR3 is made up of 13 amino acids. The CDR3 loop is CASGPVPNYGYTF. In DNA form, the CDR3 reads TGCGCCAGCGGGCCAGTGCCTAACTATGGCTACACCTTC.

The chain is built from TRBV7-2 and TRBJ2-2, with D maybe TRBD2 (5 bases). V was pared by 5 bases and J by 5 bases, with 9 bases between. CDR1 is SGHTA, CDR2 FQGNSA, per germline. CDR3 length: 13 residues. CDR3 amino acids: CASSPWETGELFF. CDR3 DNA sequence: TGTGCCAGCAGCCCCTGGGAGACCGGGGAGCTGTTTTTT. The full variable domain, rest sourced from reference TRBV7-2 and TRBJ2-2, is GAGVSQSPSNKVTEKGKDVELRCDPISGHTALYWYRQSLGQGLEFLIYFQGNSAPDKSGLPSDRFSAERTGGSVSTLTIQRTQQEDSAVYLCASSPWETGELFFGEGSRLTVL.

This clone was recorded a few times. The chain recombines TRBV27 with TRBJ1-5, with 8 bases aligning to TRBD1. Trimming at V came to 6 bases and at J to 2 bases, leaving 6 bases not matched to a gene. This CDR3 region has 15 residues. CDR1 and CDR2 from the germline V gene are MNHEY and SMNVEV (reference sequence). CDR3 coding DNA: TGTGCCAGCAGCCTTATGGGACAGGGCAATCAGCCCCAGCATTTT. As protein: CASSLMGQGNQPQHF.

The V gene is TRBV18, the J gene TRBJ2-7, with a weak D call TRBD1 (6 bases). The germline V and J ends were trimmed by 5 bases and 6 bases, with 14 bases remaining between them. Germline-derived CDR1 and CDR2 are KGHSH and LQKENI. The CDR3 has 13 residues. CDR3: CASSSSTGFEQYF. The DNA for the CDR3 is TGTGCCAGCTCATCCTCGACAGGATTCGAGCAGTACTTC. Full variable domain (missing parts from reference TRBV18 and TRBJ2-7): NAGVMQNPRHLVRRRGQEARLRCSPMKGHSHVYWYRQLPEEGLKFMVYLQKENIIDESGMPKERFSAEFPKEGPSILRIQQVVRGDSAAYFCASSSSTGFEQYFGPGTRLTVT.

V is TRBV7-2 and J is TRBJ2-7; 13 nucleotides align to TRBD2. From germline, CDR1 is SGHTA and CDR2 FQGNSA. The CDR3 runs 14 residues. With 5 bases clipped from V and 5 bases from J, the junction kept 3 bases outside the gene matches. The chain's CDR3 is CASSPGLAGNEQYF. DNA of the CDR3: TGTGCCAGCAGCCCGGGACTAGCGGGGAACGAGCAGTACTTC.

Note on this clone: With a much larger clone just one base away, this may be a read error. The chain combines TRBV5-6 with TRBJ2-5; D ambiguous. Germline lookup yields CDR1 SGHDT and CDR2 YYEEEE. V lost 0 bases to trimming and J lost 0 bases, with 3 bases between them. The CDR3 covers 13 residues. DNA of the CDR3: TGTGCCAGCAGCTTGGCCTACCAAGAGACCCAGTACTTC. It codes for CASSLAYQETQYF. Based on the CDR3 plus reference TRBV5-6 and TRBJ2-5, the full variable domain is DAGVTQSPTHLIKTRGQQVTLRCSPKSGHDTVSWYQQALGQGPQFIFQYYEEEERQRGNFPDRFSGHQFPNYSSELNVNALLLGDSALYLCASSLAYQETQYFGPGTRLLVL.

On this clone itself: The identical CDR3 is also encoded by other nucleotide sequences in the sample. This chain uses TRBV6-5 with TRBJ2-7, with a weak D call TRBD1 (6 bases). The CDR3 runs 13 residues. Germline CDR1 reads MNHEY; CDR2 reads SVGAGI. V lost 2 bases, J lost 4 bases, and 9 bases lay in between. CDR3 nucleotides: TGTGCCAGCAGTTACCGCCAGGGGTACGAGCAGTACTTC. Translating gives CASSYRQGYEQYF.

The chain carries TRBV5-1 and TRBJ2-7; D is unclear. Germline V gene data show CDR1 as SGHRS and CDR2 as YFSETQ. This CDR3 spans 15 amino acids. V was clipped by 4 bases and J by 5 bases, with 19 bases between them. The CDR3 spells CASSPDVVGTDEQYF. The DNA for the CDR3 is TGCGCCAGCAGCCCGGATGTTGTTGGTACCGACGAGCAGTACTTC.

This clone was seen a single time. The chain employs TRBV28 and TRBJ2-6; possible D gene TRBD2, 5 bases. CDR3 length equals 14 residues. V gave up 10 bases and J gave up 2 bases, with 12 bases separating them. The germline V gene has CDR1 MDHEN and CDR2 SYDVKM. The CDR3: CATMDLTGANVLTF. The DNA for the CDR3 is TGTGCCACCATGGACTTGACTGGGGCCAACGTCCTGACTTTC. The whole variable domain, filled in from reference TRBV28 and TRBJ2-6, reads DVKVTQSSRYLVKRTGEKVFLECVQDMDHENMFWYRQDPGLGLRLIYFSYDVKMKEKGDIPEGYSVSREKKERFSLILESASTNQTSMYLCATMDLTGANVLTFGAGSRLTVL.